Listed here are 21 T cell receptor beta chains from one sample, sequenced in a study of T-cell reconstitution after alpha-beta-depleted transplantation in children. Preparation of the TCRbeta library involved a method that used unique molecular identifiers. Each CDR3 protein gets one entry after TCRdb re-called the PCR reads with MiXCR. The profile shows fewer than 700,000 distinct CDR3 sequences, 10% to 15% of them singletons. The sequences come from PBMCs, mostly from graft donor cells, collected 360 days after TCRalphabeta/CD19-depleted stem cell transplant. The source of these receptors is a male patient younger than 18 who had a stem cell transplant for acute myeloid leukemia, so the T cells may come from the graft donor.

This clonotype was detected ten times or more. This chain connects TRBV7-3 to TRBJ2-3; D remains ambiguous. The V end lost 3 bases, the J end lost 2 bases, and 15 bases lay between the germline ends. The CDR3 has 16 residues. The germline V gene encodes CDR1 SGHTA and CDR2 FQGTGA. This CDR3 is CASSFLRAESTDTQYF. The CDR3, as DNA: TGTGCCAGCAGCTTCCTAAGGGCGGAGTCCACAGATACGCAGTATTTT.

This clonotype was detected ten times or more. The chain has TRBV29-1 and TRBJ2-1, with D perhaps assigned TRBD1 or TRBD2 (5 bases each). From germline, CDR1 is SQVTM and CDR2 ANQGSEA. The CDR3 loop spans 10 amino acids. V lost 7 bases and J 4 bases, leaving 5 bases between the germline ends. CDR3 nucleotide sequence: TGCAGCGGGGGGTACAATGAGCAGTTCTTC. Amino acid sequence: CSGGYNEQFF.

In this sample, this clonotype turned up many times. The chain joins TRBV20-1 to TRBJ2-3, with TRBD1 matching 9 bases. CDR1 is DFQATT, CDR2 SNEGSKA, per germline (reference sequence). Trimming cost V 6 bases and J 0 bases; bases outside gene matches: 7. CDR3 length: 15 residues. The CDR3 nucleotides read TGCAGTGCCGACAGGGGGACTACTAGCACAGATACGCAGTATTTT. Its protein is CSADRGTTSTDTQYF.

The CDR3 DNA follows: TGTTGCACTAGCGGGAGGTCATACGAGCAGTACTTC. Translation: CCTSGRSYEQYF. The genes are TRBV25-1 and TRBJ2-7; 12 bases line up with TRBD2. Germline CDR1 and CDR2: MGHDK and SYGVNS. This CDR3 region has 12 residues.

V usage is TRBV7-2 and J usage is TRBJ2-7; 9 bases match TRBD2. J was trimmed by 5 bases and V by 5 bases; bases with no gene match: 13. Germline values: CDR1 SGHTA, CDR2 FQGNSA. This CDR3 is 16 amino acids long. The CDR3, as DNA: TGTGCCAGCAGCCGCGTTCCGGGACTAGCTTTCGACGAGCAGTACTTC. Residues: CASSRVPGLAFDEQYF.

The CDR3 here is CASSSGRPTSALTDTQYF. DNA of the CDR3: TGTGCCAGCAGCTCGGGACGACCGACTAGCGCCCTCACAGATACGCAGTATTTT. The J gene is TRBJ2-3, the V gene TRBV7-6; 8 bases match TRBD2. Germline CDR1 SGHVS, CDR2 FNYEAQ. CDR3 length: 18 amino acids. Unmatched junction bases numbered 14, after V lost 4 bases and J lost 2 bases.

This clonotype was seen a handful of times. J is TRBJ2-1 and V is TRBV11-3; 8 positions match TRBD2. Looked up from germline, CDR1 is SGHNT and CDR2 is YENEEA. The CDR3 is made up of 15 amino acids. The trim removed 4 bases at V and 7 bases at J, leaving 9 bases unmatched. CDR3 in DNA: TGTGCCAGCAGCTCCCCGGCGGGAGGAGGAAATGAGCAGTTCTTC. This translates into CASSSPAGGGNEQFF.

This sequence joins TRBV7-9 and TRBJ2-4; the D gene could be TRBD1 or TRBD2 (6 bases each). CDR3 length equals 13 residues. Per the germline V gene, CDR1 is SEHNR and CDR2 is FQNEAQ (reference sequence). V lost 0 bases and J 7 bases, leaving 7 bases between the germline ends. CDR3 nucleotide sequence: TGTGCCAGCAGCTTAGCAGGGGGGAACATTCAGTACTTC. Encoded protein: CASSLAGGNIQYF.

The chain's CDR3 is CASSVRDQYQETQYF. Here the CDR3 DNA reads TGTGCCAGCAGCGTGAGGGACCAGTACCAAGAGACCCAGTACTTC. This chain uses TRBV9 with TRBJ2-5; either TRBD1 or TRBD2 may fit D (5 bases each). Germline CDR1 reads SGDLS; CDR2 reads YYNGEE. Between the trimmed V and J ends, which lost 2 bases and 0 bases, there was a span of 11 bases. The CDR3 has 15 residues.

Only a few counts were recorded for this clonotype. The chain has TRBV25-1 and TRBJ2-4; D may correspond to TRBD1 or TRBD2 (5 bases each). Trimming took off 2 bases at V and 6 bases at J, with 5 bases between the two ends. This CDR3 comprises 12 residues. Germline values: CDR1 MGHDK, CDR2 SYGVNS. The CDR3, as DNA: TGTGCCAGCAGTGAAGGGGGAAACATTCAGTACTTC. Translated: CASSEGGNIQYF.

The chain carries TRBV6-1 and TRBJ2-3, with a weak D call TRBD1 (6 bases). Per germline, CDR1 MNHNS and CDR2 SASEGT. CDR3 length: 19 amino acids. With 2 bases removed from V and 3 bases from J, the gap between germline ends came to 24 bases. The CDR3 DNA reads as TGTGCCAGCAGTGAATGGGGCGAGGGTTCCCCGAGGGGGACAGATACGCAGTATTTT. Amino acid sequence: CASSEWGEGSPRGTDTQYF.

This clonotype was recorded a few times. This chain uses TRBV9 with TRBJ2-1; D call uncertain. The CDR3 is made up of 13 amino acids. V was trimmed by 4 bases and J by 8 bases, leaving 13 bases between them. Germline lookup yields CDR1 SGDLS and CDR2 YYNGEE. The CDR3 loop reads CASSHSARHEQFF. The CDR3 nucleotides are TGTGCCAGCAGCCACTCGGCCAGGCATGAGCAGTTCTTC.

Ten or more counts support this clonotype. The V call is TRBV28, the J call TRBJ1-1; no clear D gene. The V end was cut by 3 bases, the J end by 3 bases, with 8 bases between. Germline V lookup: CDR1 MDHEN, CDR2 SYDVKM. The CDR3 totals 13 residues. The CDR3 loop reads CASSFPADTEAFF. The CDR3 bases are TGTGCCAGCAGTTTCCCAGCGGACACTGAAGCTTTCTTT.

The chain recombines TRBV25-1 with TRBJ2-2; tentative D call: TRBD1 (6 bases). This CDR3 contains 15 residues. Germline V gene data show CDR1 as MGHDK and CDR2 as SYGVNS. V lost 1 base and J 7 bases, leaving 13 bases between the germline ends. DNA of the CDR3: TGTGCCAGCAGTGAATTGGCAGGGGTGAACGGGGAGCTGTTTTTT. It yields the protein CASSELAGVNGELFF.

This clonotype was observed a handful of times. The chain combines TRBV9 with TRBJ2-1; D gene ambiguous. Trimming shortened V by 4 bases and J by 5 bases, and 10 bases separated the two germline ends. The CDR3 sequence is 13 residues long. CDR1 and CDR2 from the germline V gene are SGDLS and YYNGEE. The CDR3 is CASSPVGDNEQFF. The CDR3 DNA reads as TGTGCCAGCAGCCCCGTCGGTGACAATGAGCAGTTCTTC.

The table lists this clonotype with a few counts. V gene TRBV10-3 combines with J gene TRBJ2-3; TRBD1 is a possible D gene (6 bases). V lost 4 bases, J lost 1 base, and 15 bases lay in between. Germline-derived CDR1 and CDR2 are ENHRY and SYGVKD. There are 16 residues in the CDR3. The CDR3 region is CAISGLPQGGTDTQYF. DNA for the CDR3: TGTGCCATCAGTGGGCTTCCACAGGGAGGCACAGATACGCAGTATTTT.

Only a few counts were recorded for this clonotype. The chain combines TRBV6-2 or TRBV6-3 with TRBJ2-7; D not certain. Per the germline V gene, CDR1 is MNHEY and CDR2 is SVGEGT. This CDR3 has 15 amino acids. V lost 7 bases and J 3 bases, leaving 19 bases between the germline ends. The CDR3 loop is CASNEGSLQIYEQYF. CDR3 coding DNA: TGTGCCAGCAACGAAGGAAGCCTTCAGATCTACGAGCAGTACTTC.

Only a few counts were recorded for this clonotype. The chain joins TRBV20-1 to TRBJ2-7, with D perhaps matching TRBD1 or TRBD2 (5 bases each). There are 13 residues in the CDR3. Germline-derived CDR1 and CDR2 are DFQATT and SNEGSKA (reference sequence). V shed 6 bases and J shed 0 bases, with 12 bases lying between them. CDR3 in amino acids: CSARDHYSYEQYF. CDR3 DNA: TGCAGTGCCAGGGACCATTACTCCTACGAGCAGTACTTC.

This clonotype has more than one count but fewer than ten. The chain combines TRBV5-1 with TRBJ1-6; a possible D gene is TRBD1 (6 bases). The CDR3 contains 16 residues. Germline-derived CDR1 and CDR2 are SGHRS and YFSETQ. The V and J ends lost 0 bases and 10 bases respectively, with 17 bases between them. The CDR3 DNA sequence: TGCGCCAGCAGCTTGGCAGGGCAGGGGATATGGTCACCCCTCCACTTT. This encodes CASSLAGQGIWSPLHF.

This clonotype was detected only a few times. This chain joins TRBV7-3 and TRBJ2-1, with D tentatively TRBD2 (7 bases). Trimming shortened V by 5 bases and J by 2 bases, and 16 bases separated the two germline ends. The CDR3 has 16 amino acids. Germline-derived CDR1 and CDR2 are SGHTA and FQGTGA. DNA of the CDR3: TGTGCCAGCAGCCTCAGACTAGGGGGGGCCTACAATGAGCAGTTCTTC. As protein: CASSLRLGGAYNEQFF.

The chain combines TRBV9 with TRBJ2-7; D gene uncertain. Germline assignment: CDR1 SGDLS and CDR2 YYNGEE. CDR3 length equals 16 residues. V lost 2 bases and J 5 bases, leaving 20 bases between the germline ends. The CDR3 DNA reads TGTGCCAGCAGCGTCCCCCGGATGAGCCCTTGCGACGAGCAGTACTTC. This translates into CASSVPRMSPCDEQYF.